These T cell receptor beta chains were read from a single sample in a study of T cell changes during pregnancy in multiple sclerosis. Method: immunoSEQ multiplex PCR; TCRdb's copy keeps in-frame clones and lacks some. Of 28,000 or so clones in the sample, around 88% were seen once. The source was CD4+ T cells from peripheral blood mononuclear cells, collected in the first trimester of pregnancy. These receptor sequences come from a female donor in good health, enrolled as a control in a pregnancy study. Each CDR3 is given with its conserved first and last residue. The D gene is left open where the match is weak. Clone sizes are given selectively: once, few, many, or a class where the clone is expanded.

v_gene	d_gene	abundance	j_gene	CDR3aa	CDR3nt
TRBV30	-	-	TRBJ1-2	CAWSVGGNGYTF	TGTGCCTGGAGTGTCGGGGGGAATGGCTACACCTTC
TRBV6-4	-	-	TRBJ1-1	CASSAQGQANTEAFF	TGTGCCAGCAGTGCACAGGGACAAGCGAACACTGAAGCTTTCTTT
TRBV14	-	-	TRBJ1-6	CASSQEFSSYNSPLHF	TGTGCCAGCAGCCAAGAGTTCAGCTCCTATAATTCACCCCTCCACTTT
TRBV6-6	TRBD2	once	TRBJ2-3	CASSYSNSGATDTQYF	TGTGCCAGCAGTTACTCGAATAGCGGGGCCACAGATACGCAGTATTTT
TRBV5-1	TRBD1	-	TRBJ1-1	CASSSGTGTGLNTEAFF	TGCGCCAGCAGCTCGGGAACCGGGACAGGGTTGAACACTGAAGCTTTCTTT
TRBV6-1	-	-	TRBJ1-2	CASQANYGYTF	TGTGCCAGTCAGGCCAACTATGGCTACACCTTC
TRBV7-2	TRBD2	-	TRBJ2-3	CASGGGTSTDTQYF	TGTGCCAGCGGGGGGGGAACTAGCACAGATACGCAGTATTTT
TRBV30	TRBD2	-	TRBJ2-7	CAWSEGLAVDEQYF	TGTGCCTGGAGCGAGGGACTAGCGGTTGACGAGCAGTACTTC
TRBV27	TRBD1	-	TRBJ1-5	CASSLGQGGNQPQHF	TGTGCCAGCAGTTTAGGACAGGGAGGGAATCAGCCCCAGCATTTT
TRBV7-2	-	-	TRBJ1-2	CASSLIPSGYTF	TGTGCCAGCAGCTTAATCCCCTCTGGCTACACCTTC
TRBV7-3	-	-	TRBJ2-1	CASSADWDNEQFF	TGTGCCAGCAGTGCGGACTGGGACAATGAGCAGTTCTTC
TRBV6-5	TRBD1	few	TRBJ1-1	CASSYSTGVNTEAFF	TGTGCCAGCAGTTACTCGACAGGGGTGAACACTGAAGCTTTCTTT
TRBV7-3	TRBD2	-	TRBJ2-5	CASSFLAGGQETQYF	TGTGCCAGCAGCTTCCTAGCGGGGGGGCAAGAGACCCAGTACTTC
TRBV7-9	TRBD2	-	TRBJ2-2	CASSSVTSGGNTGELFF	TGTGCCAGCAGCTCAGTGACTAGCGGGGGAAACACCGGGGAGCTGTTTTTT
TRBV7-9	-	once	TRBJ1-4	CASSLGGLGGTNEKLFF	TGTGCCAGCAGCTTAGGGGGCCTTGGGGGCACTAATGAAAAACTGTTTTTT
TRBV5-1	TRBD1	-	TRBJ1-2	CASSLEGSTGSYGYTF	TGCGCCAGCAGCTTGGAGGGTTCGACAGGGAGCTATGGCTACACCTTC